This TCR beta chain was recorded in a study of spatial heterogeneity in lung cancer. Unique molecular identifiers, one per molecule, were present on every TCR cDNA molecule. Each CDR3 protein gets one entry after TCRdb re-called the 5' RACE reads with MiXCR. The data contain around 87,000 distinct CDR3 sequences, approximately 12% of them seen just once; the ten biggest clones take up approximately 39%. Concerning this clonotype: Its antigen is not known.

The time point is: sample taken at primary tumor resection. Sequencing covered unsorted whole RNA taken from tumor, nontumor lung or frozen PBMC. The 55 to 90 donors had untreated early-stage non-small cell lung cancer. Overall study findings and caveats: Blood carried ubiquitous expanded tumor TCRs more at resection than follow-up.

The input for sequencing was PBMCs, taken at surgery. The sequence came from a male donor with early-stage non-small cell lung cancer.

The CDR3 reads CASSQTVNTGELFF. The CDR3, as DNA: TGTGCCAGCTCCCAGACGGTGAACACCGGGGAGCTGTTTTTT. The rearrangement joins TRBV12-3 or TRBV12-4 to TRBJ2-2; D is uncertain. The CDR3 totals 14 residues. V was trimmed by 8 bases and J by 1 base, leaving 11 bases between them.